This T cell receptor (beta chain) was profiled in a study of breast tumors, draining lymph nodes, adjacent tissues. Study-wide results and caveats: Tumor and nontumor repertoires were significantly more similar in luminal-like than in basal-like breast cancer. Most tumor T cells seemingly derive from lymph node, then expand in tumor. Compared with lymph nodes, tumors were less diverse; compared with nontumor tissue, more. The lymph node origin of tumor T cells was framed as consistent with a hypothesis, not demonstrated.

TCRdb re-called the multiplex PCR reads through MiXCR, storing one row per CDR3 protein. Found here are fewer than 200,000 distinct CDR3 sequences, approximately 30% of them singletons; the top ten hold 3.8%. This clonotype was counted at least ten times. The antigen is undetermined. Losses at the gene ends were 1 base for V and 8 bases for J; bases not matched to a gene: 2. CDR3 length: 13 amino acids. Germline values: CDR1 GTSNPN, CDR2 SVGIG (reference sequence). Axillary draining lymph nodes of breast cancer patients supplied the node samples. The specimen sequenced was axillary lymph node tissue. The clonotype was recovered from a female donor with breast cancer. Some clones in this sample may be carry-over from other donors' samples. This chain joins TRBV30 and TRBJ1-3; 10 bases are a match to TRBD1. The CDR3 is CAWSGGTGDTIYF. The CDR3 DNA reads TGTGCCTGGAGTGGCGGGACAGGGGACACCATATATTTT. Full variable domain (rest looked up from reference TRBV30 and TRBJ1-3): SQTIHQWPATLVQPVGSPLSLECTVEGTSNPNLYWYRQAAGRGLQLLFYSVGIGQISSEVPQNLSASRPQDRQFILSSKKLLLSDSGFYLCAWSGGTGDTIYFGEGSWLTVV.